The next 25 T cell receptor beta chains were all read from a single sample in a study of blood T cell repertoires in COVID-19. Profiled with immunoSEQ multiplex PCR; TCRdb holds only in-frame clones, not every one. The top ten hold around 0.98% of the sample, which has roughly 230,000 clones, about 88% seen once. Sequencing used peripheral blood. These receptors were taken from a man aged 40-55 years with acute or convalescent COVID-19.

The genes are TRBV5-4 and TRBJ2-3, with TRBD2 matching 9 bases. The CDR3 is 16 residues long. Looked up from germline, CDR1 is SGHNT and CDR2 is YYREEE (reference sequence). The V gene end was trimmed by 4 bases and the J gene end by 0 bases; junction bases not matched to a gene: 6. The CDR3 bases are TGTGCCAGCAGCCTCTTGACTAGCGGAAGCACAGATACGCAGTATTTT. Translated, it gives CASSLLTSGSTDTQYF.

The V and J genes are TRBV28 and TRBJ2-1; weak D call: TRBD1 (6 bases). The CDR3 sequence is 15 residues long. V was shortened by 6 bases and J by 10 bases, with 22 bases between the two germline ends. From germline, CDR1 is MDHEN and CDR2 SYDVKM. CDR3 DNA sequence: TGTGCCAGCAGCTTAACCGGGACATTCCTTAAGGAGCAGTTCTTC. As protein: CASSLTGTFLKEQFF. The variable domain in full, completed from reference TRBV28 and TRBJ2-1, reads DVKVTQSSRYLVKRTGEKVFLECVQDMDHENMFWYRQDPGLGLRLIYFSYDVKMKEKGDIPEGYSVSREKKERFSLILESASTNQTSMYLCASSLTGTFLKEQFFGPGTRLTVL.

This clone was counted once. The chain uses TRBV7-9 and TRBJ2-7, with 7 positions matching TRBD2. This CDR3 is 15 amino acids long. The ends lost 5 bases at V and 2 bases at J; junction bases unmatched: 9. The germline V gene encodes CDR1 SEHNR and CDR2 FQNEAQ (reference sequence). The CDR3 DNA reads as TGTGCCAGCAGCCTCCGGGGGGATAGCCCCTACGAGCAGTACTTC. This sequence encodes CASSLRGDSPYEQYF.

CDR3 coding DNA: TGTGCCACCAGCAGAGGACTAGCGGGATACAATGAGCAGTTCTTC. Translating gives CATSRGLAGYNEQFF. V and J are TRBV15 and TRBJ2-1; 11 nucleotides align to TRBD2. The germline V gene encodes CDR1 LNHNV and CDR2 YYDKDF (reference sequence). The CDR3 loop spans 15 amino acids. With V trimmed by 1 base and J by 4 bases, 0 bases remained unmatched.

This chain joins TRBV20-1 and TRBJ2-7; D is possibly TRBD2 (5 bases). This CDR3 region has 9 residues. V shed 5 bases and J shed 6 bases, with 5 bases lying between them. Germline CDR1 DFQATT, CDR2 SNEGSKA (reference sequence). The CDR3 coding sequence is TGCAGTGCTGGGAGCGAGCAGTACTTC. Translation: CSAGSEQYF.

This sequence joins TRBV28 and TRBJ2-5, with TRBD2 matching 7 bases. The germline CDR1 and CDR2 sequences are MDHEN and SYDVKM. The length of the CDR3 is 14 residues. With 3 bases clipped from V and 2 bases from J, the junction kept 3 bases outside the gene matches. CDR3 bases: TGTGCCAGCAGTTTGGGGGGGTCACAAGAGACCCAGTACTTC. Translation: CASSLGGSQETQYF.

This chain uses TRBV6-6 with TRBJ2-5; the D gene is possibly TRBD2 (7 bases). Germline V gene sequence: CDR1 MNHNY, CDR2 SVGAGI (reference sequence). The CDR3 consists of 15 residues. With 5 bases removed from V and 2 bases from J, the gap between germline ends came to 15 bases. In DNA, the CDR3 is TGTGCCAGCAGTCGTCTAGGGGGGGCTCAAGAGACCCAGTACTTC. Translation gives CASSRLGGAQETQYF.

The DNA of the CDR3 is TGTGCCAGCTCACCCATTCTCCAGACCCGGGACAACTCCTACGAGCAGTACTTC. Amino acid sequence: CASSPILQTRDNSYEQYF. V is TRBV18 and J is TRBJ2-7, with a weak D call TRBD1 (6 bases). The CDR3 runs to 18 residues. The germline V gene encodes CDR1 KGHSH and CDR2 LQKENI. The V gene lost 3 bases and the J gene lost 0 bases, with 21 bases spanning the gap.

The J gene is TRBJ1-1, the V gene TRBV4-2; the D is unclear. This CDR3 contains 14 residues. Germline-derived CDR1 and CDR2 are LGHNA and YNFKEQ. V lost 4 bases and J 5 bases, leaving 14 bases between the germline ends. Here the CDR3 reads CASSPPTFLTEAFF. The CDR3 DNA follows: TGTGCCAGCAGCCCCCCGACATTCCTAACTGAAGCTTTCTTT.

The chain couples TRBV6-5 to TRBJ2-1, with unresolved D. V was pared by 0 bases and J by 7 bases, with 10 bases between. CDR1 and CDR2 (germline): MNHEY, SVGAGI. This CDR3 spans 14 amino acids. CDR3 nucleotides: TGTGCCAGCAGTTACTCGAACCTCCTAAATGAGCAGTTCTTC. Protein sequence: CASSYSNLLNEQFF.

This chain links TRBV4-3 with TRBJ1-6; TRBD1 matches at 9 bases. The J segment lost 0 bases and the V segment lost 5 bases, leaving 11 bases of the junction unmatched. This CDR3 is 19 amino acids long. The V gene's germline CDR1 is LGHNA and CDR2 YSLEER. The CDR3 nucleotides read TGCGCCAGCAGCGAGGGGGGGACAGGGACGAGCTCCTATAATTCACCCCTCCACTTT. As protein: CASSEGGTGTSSYNSPLHF.

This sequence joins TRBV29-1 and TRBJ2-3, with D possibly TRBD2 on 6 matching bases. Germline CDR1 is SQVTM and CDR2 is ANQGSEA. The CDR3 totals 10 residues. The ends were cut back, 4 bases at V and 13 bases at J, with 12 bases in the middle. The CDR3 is CSVGGNFEYF. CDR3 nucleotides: TGCAGCGTTGGCGGGAATTTTGAGTATTTT.

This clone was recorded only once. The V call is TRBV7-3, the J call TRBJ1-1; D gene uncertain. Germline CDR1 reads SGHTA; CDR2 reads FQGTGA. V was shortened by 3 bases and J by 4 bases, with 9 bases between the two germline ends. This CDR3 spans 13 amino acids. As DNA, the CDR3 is TGTGCCAGCAGCTTTAAGCGGGCCACTGAAGCTTTCTTT. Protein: CASSFKRATEAFF.

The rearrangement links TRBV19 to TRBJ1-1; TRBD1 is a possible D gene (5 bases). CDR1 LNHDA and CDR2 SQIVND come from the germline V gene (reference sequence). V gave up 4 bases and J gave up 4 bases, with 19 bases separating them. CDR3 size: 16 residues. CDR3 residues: CASSTLPGEGSTEAFF. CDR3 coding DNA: TGTGCCAGTAGTACCCTCCCCGGGGAGGGGAGCACTGAAGCTTTCTTT.

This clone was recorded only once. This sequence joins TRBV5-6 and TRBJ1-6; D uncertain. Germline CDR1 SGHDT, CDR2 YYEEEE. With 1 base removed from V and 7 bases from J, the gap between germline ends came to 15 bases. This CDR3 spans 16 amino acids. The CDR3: CASSLSTTDYNSPLHF. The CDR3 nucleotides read TGTGCCAGCAGCTTGAGTACGACGGACTACAATTCACCCCTCCACTTT. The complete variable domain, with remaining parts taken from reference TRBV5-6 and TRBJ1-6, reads DAGVTQSPTHLIKTRGQQVTLRCSPKSGHDTVSWYQQALGQGPQFIFQYYEEEERQRGNFPDRFSGHQFPNYSSELNVNALLLGDSALYLCASSLSTTDYNSPLHFGNGTRLTVT.

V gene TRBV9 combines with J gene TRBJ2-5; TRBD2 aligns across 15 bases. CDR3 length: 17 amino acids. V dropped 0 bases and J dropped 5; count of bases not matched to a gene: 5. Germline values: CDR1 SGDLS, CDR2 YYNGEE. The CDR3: CASSVGTSGGVLETQYF. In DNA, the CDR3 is TGTGCCAGCAGCGTAGGGACTAGCGGGGGGGTACTGGAGACCCAGTACTTC.

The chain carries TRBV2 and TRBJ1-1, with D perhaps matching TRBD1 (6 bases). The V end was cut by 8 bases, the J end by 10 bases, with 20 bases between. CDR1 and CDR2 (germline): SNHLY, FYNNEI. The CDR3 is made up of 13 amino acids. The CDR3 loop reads CASGNRDKSPAFF. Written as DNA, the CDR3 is TGTGCCAGCGGGAACCGGGACAAGTCTCCAGCTTTCTTT. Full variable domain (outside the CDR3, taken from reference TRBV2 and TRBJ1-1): EPEVTQTPSHQVTQMGQEVILRCVPISNHLYFYWYRQILGQKVEFLVSFYNNEISEKSEIFDDQFSVERPDGSNFTLKIRSTKLEDSAMYFCASGNRDKSPAFFGQGTRLTVV.

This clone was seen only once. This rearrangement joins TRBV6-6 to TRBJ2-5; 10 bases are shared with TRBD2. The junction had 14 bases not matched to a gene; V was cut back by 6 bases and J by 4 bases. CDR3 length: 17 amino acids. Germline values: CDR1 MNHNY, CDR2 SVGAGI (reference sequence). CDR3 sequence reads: CASRRERGGALGETQYF. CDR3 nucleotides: TGTGCCAGCAGGCGAGAGCGGGGGGGAGCTTTGGGAGAGACCCAGTACTTC.

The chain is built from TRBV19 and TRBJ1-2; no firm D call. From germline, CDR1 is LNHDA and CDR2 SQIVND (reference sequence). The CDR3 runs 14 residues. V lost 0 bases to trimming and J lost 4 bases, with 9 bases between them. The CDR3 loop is CASSIEGRLYGYTF. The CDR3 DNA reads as TGTGCCAGTAGTATAGAAGGCAGACTCTATGGCTACACCTTC.

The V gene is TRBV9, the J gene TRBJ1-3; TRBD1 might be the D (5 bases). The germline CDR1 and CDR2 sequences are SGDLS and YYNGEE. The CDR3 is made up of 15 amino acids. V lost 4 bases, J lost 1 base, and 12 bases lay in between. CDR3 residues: CASSLGGESGNTIYF. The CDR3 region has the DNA TGTGCCAGCAGCCTTGGGGGGGAGTCTGGAAACACCATATATTTT.

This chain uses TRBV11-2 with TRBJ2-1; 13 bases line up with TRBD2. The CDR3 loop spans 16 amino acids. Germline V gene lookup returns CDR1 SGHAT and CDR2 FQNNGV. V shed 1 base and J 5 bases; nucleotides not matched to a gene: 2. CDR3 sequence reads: CASSLGGLAGHNEQFF. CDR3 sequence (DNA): TGTGCCAGCAGCTTAGGGGGACTAGCGGGGCACAATGAGCAGTTCTTC. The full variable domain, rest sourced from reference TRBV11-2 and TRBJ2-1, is EAGVAQSPRYKIIEKRQSVAFWCNPISGHATLYWYQQILGQGPKLLIQFQNNGVVDDSQLPKDRFSAERLKGVDSTLKIQPAKLEDSAVYLCASSLGGLAGHNEQFFGPGTRLTVL.

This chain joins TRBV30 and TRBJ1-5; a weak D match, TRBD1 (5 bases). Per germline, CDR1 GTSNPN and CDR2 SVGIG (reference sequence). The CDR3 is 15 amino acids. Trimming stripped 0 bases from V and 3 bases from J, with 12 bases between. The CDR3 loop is CAWSVWGQLNQPQHF. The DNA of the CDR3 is TGTGCCTGGAGTGTATGGGGCCAGCTCAATCAGCCCCAGCATTTT.

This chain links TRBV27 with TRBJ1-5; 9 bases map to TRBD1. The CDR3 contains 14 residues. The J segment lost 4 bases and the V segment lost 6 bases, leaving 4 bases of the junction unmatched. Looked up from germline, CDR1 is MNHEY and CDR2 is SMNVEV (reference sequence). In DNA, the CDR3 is TGTGCCAGCAGACCGGGACAGGGAAATCAGCCCCAGCATTTT. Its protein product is CASRPGQGNQPQHF.

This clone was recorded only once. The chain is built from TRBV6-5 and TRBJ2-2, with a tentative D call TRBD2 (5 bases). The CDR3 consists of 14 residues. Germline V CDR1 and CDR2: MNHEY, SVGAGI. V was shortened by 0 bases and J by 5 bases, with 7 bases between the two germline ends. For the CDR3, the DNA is TGTGCCAGCAGTTACTCTCGGGGAACCGGGGAGCTGTTTTTT. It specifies CASSYSRGTGELFF.

CDR3 protein: CASSADWPPYEQYF. Here the CDR3 DNA reads TGTGCCAGCAGCGCGGACTGGCCGCCCTACGAGCAGTACTTC. The chain links TRBV7-2 to TRBJ2-7; D perhaps matches TRBD2 (5 bases). The CDR3 runs 14 residues. CDR1 and CDR2 from the germline V gene are SGHTA and FQGNSA. V gave up 5 bases and J gave up 2 bases, with 13 bases separating them.